The clone carrying this T cell receptor beta chain appeared many times. Newly diagnosed hyperthyroidism patients aged 18 to 65 years had disease lasting under 2 months. This CDR3 is 15 amino acids long. Germline CDR1 GTSNPN, CDR2 SVGIG (reference sequence). The junction had 12 bases not matched to a gene; V was cut back by 4 bases and J by 4 bases. The sample belongs to a study of T cells in Graves' hyperthyroidism and ophthalmopathy. There were TCR beta CDR3 regions amplified from RNA transcripts. Carried out on the TCR CDR3, a first-round RT-PCR used the HTBI primer set. TCRdb redid the calling of the multiplex PCR reads with MiXCR, one entry per CDR3 protein. The profile shows over 250,000 distinct CDR3 sequences, 20% to 30% of them singletons.

The V gene is TRBV30, the J gene TRBJ1-1; 7 bases are shared with TRBD1. Sequenced material: blood. The clonotype originates from a man in his forties or fifties with Graves' hyperthyroidism that later progressed to Graves' ophthalmopathy. CDR3 bases: TGTGCCTGGAATCGGGGCGTCAGGGGGGTCACTGAAGCTTTCTTT. Encoded protein: CAWNRGVRGVTEAFF. The whole variable domain, filled in from reference TRBV30 and TRBJ1-1, reads SQTIHQWPATLVQPVGSPLSLECTVEGTSNPNLYWYRQAAGRGLQLLFYSVGIGQISSEVPQNLSASRPQDRQFILSSKKLLLSDSGFYLCAWNRGVRGVTEAFFGQGTRLTVV.